A selection of T cell receptor beta chains follows, all from one sample in a study of early T cells in non-severe SARS-CoV-2 infection. TCRdb fed the 5' RACE reads into MiXCR, producing one record per CDR3 protein. The sample includes over 70,000 distinct CDR3 sequences, about 15% of them seen just once. The material sequenced was whole blood. The source of these receptors is an adult who was a healthcare worker with PCR-confirmed SARS-CoV-2 infection or an uninfected control (not recorded which). Each CDR3 is given with its conserved first and last residue. The order of the fields is V gene, clone size, J gene, D gene, CDR3 DNA, CDR3 protein. The D gene is left open where the match is weak. Not every row has a clone size; where given, it reads once, few, many or a size class.

>TRBV14|many|TRBJ1-2|-
TGTGCCAGCAGCCAAGAGTTGGGGGGCGGACGAGATGGCTACACCTTC
CASSQELGGGRDGYTF
>TRBV7-9|many|TRBJ1-1|-
TGTGCCAGCAGTTTCGAGATGGACACTGAAGCTTTCTTT
CASSFEMDTEAFF
>TRBV10-3|few|TRBJ1-1|-
TGTGCCATCAGTGAGATGGCAGGGTTGAACACTGAAGCTTTCTTT
CAISEMAGLNTEAFF
>TRBV10-3|-|TRBJ1-5|-
TGTGCCATCAGTGAGTCCGCCGATCAGCCCCAGCATTTT
CAISESADQPQHF
>TRBV11-1|few|TRBJ2-1|TRBD2
TGTGCCAGCAGCTTGACTAGCGGGAGGGCTCAGTTCTTC
CASSLTSGRAQFF
>TRBV6-2/TRBV6-3|few|TRBJ2-1|TRBD2
TGTGCCAGCAGTTACTCGATACTGCGGGAGGCCCACAATGAGCAGTTCTTC
CASSYSILREAHNEQFF
>TRBV20-1|-|TRBJ2-2|TRBD1
TGCAGTGCTAAAAGTGGGACAGGGAACACCGGGGAGCTGCTTTTT
CSAKSGTGNTGELLF
>TRBV20-1|-|TRBJ2-1|-
TGCAGTGCTAGAAGCCCCAGAGGAGATGAGCAGTTCTTC
CSARSPRGDEQFF
>TRBV18|many|TRBJ1-1|-
TGTGCCAGCTCACCACCAGGGAGGAACACTGAAGCTTTCTTT
CASSPPGRNTEAFF
>TRBV20-1|few|TRBJ1-2|-
TGCAGTGCTCCTCAGGATTACTATGGCTACACCTTC
CSAPQDYYGYTF
>TRBV6-1|-|TRBJ2-1|TRBD1
TGTGCCAGCAGTGAAATTCTCGCCCCTTACGGGACAGGGAAAAGCAATGAGCAGTTCTTC
CASSEILAPYGTGKSNEQFF
>TRBV11-2|-|TRBJ2-1|-
TGTGCCAGCAGCCCACTGGCCCGGCTCTACAATGAGCAGTTCTTC
CASSPLARLYNEQFF